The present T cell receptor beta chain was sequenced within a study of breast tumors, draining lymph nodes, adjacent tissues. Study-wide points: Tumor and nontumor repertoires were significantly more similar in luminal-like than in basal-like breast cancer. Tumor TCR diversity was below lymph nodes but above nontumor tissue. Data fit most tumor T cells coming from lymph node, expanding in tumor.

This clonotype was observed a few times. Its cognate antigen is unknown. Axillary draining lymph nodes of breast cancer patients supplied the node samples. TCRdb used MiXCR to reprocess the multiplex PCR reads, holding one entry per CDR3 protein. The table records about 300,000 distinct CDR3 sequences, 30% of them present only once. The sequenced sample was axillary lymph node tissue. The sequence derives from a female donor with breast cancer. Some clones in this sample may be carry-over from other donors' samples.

CDR3 sequence: CASKEGKGNQPQHF. CDR3 nucleotide sequence: TGTGCCAGCAAGGAAGGGAAGGGCAATCAGCCCCAGCATTTT. The rearrangement joins TRBV6-5 to TRBJ1-5; D gene uncertain. The germline gives CDR1 MNHEY, CDR2 SVGAGI. The length of the CDR3 is 14 residues. The V gene lost 7 bases and the J gene lost 2 bases, with 12 bases spanning the gap.